The present TCR beta chain was sequenced within a study of T cell changes during pregnancy in multiple sclerosis (dated by TCRdb to the late 2010s). Looking at the study overall: The study looked at changes in the T cell repertoire across pregnancy in women with multiple sclerosis.

This clone was counted once. Its cognate antigen has yet to be identified. Base qualities are missing; no much larger clone stands one base away. Library generation was performed with the immunoSEQ multiplex PCR assay. As stored in TCRdb, this immuneACCESS dataset retains in-frame rearrangements with V and J assigned. A fraction of the clones does not appear; measured against another copy, unresolved V genes explain less than half of the discrepancy, and the remainder lacks a known reason. Recorded for this sample are more than 50,000 clones; approximately 94% of them occurred a single time. 2% to 3% of the sample lies in the top ten. The CDR3 measures 14 amino acids from cysteine to phenylalanine. Here the CDR3 DNA is all that survives: 42 bases in frame from base 1. After removal of 2 bases from V and 6 bases from J, the junction retains 3 bases not matched to a gene. The germline V gene provides CDR1 SGHDT and CDR2 YYEEEE.

The rearrangement joined TRBV5-6 to TRBJ2-7; 12 bases in the junction line up with TRBD2. The source of this sequence is a female donor with multiple sclerosis, enrolled in a pregnancy study. The sequences come from CD8+ T cells from peripheral blood mononuclear cells, collected after pregnancy. CDR3 region: CASSFRLAGVEQYF. The nucleotides read TGTGCCAGCAGCTTTCGACTAGCGGGAGTCGAGCAGTACTTC.